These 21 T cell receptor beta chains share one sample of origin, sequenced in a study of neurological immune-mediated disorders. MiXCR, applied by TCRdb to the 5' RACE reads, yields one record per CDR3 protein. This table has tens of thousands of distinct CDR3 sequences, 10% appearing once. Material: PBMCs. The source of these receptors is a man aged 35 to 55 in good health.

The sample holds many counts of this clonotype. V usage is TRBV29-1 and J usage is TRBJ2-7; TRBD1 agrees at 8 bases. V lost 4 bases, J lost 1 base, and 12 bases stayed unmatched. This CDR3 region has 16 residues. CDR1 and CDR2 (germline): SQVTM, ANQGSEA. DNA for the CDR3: TGCAGCGTTGTCGCCCCCGAGACAGGGGAGTCCTACGAGCAGTACTTC. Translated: CSVVAPETGESYEQYF.

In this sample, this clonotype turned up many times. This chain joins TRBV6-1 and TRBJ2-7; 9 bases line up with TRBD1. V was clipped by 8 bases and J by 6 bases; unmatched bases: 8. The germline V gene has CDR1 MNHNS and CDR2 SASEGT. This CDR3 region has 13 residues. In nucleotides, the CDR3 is TGTGCCAGCCTGGGACAGGGAACCCCCGAGCAGTACTTC. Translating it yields CASLGQGTPEQYF.

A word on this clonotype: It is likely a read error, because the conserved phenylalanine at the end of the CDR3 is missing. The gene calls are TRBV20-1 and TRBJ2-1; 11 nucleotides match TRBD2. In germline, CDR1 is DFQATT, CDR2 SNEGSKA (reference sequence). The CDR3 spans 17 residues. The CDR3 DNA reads TGCTGTGCTAGAGATTTCCCCGGGACTAGCGGTTACAATGAGCAGTTCTAC. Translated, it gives CCARDFPGTSGYNEQFY.

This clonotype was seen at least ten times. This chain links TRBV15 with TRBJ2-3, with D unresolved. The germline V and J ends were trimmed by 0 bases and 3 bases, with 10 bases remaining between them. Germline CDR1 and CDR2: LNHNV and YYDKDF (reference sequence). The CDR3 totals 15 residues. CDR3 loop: CATSRDKGWTDTQYF. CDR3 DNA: TGTGCCACCAGCAGAGATAAGGGTTGGACAGATACGCAGTATTTT.

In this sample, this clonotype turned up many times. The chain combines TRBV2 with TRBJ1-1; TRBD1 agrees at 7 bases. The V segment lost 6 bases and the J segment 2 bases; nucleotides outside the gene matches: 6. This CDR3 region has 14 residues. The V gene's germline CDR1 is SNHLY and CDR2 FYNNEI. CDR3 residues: CASRRDSPNTEAFF. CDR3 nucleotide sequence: TGTGCCAGCAGACGGGACAGTCCTAACACTGAAGCTTTCTTT.

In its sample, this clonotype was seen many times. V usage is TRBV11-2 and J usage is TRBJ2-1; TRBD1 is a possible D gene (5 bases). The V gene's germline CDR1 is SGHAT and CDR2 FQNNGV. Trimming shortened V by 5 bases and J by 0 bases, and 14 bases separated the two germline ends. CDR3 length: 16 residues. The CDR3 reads CASSDSPGFSYNEQFF. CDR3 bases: TGTGCCAGCAGCGACAGTCCAGGCTTCTCCTACAATGAGCAGTTCTTC.

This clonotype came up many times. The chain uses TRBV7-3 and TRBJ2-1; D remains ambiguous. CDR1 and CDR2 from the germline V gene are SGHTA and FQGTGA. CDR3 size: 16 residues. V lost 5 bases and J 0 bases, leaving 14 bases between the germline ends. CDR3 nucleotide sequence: TGTGCCAGCAGCAGGAAGATCGCTAGCTCCTACAATGAGCAGTTCTTC. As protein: CASSRKIASSYNEQFF.

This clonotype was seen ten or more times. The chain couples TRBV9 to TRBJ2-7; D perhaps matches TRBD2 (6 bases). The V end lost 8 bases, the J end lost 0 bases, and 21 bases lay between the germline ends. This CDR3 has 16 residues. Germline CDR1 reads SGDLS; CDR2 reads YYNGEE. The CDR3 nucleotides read TGTGCCAGAACGTCTTCCCCTAGCGAGCACTCCTACGAGCAGTACTTC. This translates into CARTSSPSEHSYEQYF. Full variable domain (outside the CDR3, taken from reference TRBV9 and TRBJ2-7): DSGVTQTPKHLITATGQRVTLRCSPRSGDLSVYWYQQSLDQGLQFLIQYYNGEERAKGNILERFSAQQFPDLHSELNLSSLELGDSALYFCARTSSPSEHSYEQYFGPGTRLTVT.

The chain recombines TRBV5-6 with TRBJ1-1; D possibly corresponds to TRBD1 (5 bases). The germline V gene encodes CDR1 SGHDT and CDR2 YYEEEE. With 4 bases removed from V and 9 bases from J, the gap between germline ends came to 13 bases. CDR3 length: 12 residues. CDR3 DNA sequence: TGTGCCAGCAGCCAGGGACGGATCAAAGCTTTCTTT. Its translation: CASSQGRIKAFF. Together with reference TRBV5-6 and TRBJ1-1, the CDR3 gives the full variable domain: DAGVTQSPTHLIKTRGQQVTLRCSPKSGHDTVSWYQQALGQGPQFIFQYYEEEERQRGNFPDRFSGHQFPNYSSELNVNALLLGDSALYLCASSQGRIKAFFGQGTRLTVV.

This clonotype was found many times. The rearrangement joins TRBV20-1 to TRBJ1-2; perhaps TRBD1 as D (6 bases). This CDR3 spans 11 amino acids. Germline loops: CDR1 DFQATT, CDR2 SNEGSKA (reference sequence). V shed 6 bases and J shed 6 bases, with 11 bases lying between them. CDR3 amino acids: CSARGRDGYTF. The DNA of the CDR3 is TGCAGTGCAAGGGGGAGGGATGGCTACACCTTC.

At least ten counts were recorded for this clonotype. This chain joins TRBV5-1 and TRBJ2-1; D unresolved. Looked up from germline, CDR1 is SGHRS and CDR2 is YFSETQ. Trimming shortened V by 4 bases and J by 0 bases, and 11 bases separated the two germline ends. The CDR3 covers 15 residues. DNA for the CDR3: TGCGCCAGCAGCCTTGACATCCGCTCCTACAATGAGCAGTTCTTC. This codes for CASSLDIRSYNEQFF.

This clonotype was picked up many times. The CDR3 coding sequence is TGCGCCAGCAGCTTAACAGGGGAGGGCTATGGCTACACCTTC. Encoded protein: CASSLTGEGYGYTF. V and J are TRBV5-1 and TRBJ1-2; 7 positions match TRBD1. Germline CDR1 SGHRS, CDR2 YFSETQ. The CDR3 totals 14 residues. The J segment lost 4 bases and the V segment lost 2 bases, leaving 5 bases of the junction unmatched.

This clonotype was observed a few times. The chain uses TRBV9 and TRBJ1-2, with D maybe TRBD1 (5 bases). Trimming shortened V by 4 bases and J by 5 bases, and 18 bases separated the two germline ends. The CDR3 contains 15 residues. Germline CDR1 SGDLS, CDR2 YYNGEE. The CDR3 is CASSPVLGLEYGYTF. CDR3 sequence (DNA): TGTGCCAGCAGCCCCGTTCTGGGGCTTGAGTATGGCTACACCTTC.

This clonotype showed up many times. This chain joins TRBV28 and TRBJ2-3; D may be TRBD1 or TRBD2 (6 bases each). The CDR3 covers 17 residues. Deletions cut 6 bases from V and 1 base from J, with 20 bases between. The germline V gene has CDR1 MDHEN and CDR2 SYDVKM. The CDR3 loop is CASSLEGGWEGTDTQYF. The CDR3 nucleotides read TGTGCCAGCAGCCTCGAGGGGGGTTGGGAGGGCACAGATACGCAGTATTTT.

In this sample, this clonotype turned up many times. CDR3 residues: CASSLGDRNSPLHF. The CDR3 nucleotides read TGCGCCAGCAGCTTGGGTGACAGGAATTCACCCCTCCACTTT. The chain links TRBV5-1 to TRBJ1-6; D possibly corresponds to TRBD1 (6 bases). From germline, CDR1 is SGHRS and CDR2 YFSETQ. V lost 0 bases and J 7 bases, leaving 8 bases between the germline ends. The CDR3 is made up of 14 amino acids.

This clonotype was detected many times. CDR3 bases: TGTGCCAGCAGCTTCCGGAAAAGTGGGGGACAGGGGGCGAAGGAGGTTCACGAGCAGTACTTC. It codes for CASSFRKSGGQGAKEVHEQYF. This rearrangement joins TRBV21-1 to TRBJ2-7; the D segment call TRBD1 is taken from the table without a DNA check. TRBV21-1 is an annotated pseudogene. The CDR3 runs 21 residues.

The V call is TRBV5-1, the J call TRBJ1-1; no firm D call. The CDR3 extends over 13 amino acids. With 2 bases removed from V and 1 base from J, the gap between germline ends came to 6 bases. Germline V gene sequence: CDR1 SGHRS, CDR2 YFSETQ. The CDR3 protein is CASSLHRNTEAFF. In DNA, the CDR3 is TGCGCCAGCAGCTTACATAGGAACACTGAAGCTTTCTTT.

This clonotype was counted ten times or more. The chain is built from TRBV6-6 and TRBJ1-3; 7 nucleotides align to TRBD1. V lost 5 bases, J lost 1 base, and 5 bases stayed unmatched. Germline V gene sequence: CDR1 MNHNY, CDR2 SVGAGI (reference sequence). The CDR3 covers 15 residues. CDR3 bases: TGTGCCAGCAGTCCGTCGACAGGGTCTGGAAACACCATATATTTT. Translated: CASSPSTGSGNTIYF.

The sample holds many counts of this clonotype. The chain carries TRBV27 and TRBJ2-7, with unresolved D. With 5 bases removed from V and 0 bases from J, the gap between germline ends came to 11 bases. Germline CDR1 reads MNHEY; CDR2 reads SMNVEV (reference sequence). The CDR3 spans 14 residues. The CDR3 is CASSPRASSYEQYF. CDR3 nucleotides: TGTGCCAGCAGTCCTCGGGCCAGCTCCTACGAGCAGTACTTC.

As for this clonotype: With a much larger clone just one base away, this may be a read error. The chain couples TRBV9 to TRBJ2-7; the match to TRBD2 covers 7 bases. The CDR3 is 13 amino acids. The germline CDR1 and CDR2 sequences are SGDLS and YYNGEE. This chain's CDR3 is CSSSPSGAYEQYF. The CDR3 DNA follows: TGTTCCAGCAGCCCTAGCGGAGCCTACGAGCAGTACTTC. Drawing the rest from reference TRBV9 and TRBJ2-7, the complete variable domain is DSGVTQTPKHLITATGQRVTLRCSPRSGDLSVYWYQQSLDQGLQFLIQYYNGEERAKGNILERFSAQQFPDLHSELNLSSLELGDSALYFCSSSPSGAYEQYFGPGTRLTVT.

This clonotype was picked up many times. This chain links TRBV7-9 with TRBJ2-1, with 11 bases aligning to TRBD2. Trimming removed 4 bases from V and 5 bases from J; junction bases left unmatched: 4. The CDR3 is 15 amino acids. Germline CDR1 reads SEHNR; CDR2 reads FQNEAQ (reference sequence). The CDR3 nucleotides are TGTGCCAGCAGCTCGGGGGGACTAGCGGACAATGAGCAGTTCTTC. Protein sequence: CASSSGGLADNEQFF. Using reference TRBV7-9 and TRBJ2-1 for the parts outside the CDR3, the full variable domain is DTGVSQNPRHKITKRGQNVTFRCDPISEHNRLYWYRQTLGQGPEFLTYFQNEAQLEKSRLLSDRFSAERPKGSFSTLEIQRTEQGDSAMYLCASSSGGLADNEQFFGPGTRLTVL.